The T cell receptor (beta chain) under discussion was sequenced for a study of T-cell reconstitution after alpha-beta-depleted transplantation in children. The germline CDR1 and CDR2 sequences are DFQATT and SNEGSKA (reference sequence). CDR3 length: 15 residues. The germline V and J ends were trimmed by 0 bases and 7 bases, with 16 bases remaining between them. This clonotype was recorded many times. Preparing the TCRbeta library involved the use of unique molecular identifiers. TCRdb re-called the PCR reads with MiXCR, one entry per CDR3 protein. The sample carries about 640,000 distinct CDR3 sequences, 16% recorded once.

The TCR originated in a human donor who donated a stem cell graft to a child with acute myeloid leukemia. This material consisted of PBMCs from the stem cell graft donor, taken from the stem cell graft. The chain has TRBV20-1 and TRBJ2-1, with D perhaps TRBD1 or TRBD2 (6 bases each). CDR3: CSARDPGGRGNEQFF. CDR3 nucleotide sequence: TGCAGTGCTAGAGACCCCGGGGGCCGAGGGAATGAGCAGTTCTTC.